This TCR beta chain was identified during a study of T cells in narcolepsy. Notes on the study in general: Blood of same and different patients, but not healthy controls, reportedly held recurring autoreactive clonotypes. No autoreactive T cell clone sequences appeared in some memory CD4+ repertoires. Comparing one patient's CSF and blood CD4+ clonotypes highlighted HCRT- and TRIB2-specific autoreactive clonotypes.

CDR3 length: 14 amino acids. Trimming at V came to 1 base and at J to 1 base, leaving 1 base not matched to a gene. CDR1 SGHTA and CDR2 FQGNSA come from the germline V gene. Note on this clone: What it recognizes is unknown.

Assay: immunoSEQ multiplex PCR; the TCRdb copy retains only in-frame clones and omits some. In the table there are over 30,000 clones, over 75% of which are singletons. This TCR derives from a human donor with narcolepsy. The specimen was CD45RA- memory CD4+ T cells from PBMCs. The rearrangement links TRBV7-2 to TRBJ2-7; 7 positions match TRBD1. The CDR3 DNA is TGTGCCAGCAGCTTAGAACAGGGGTCCTACGAGCAGTACTTC. Its protein product is CASSLEQGSYEQYF.